The 23 T cell receptor beta chains reported below all come from one sample, sequenced in a study of cytomegalovirus exposure and HLA in healthy donors. TCRdb's table, derived via immunoSEQ multiplex PCR, lists solely in-frame clones and lacks some. The repertoire has about 110,000 clones, 95% of them found once; the top ten carry around 0.65%. Input material: PBMCs. All receptors come from a woman aged 18-35 years in good health and CMV-seronegative.

CDR3 sequence reads: CASSPWTGPNEQFF. CDR3 coding DNA: TGTGCCAGCAGCCCGTGGACAGGACCCAACGAGCAGTTCTTC. The chain has TRBV14 and TRBJ2-1; 7 bases map to TRBD1. In germline, CDR1 is SGHDN, CDR2 FVKESK. CDR3 length equals 14 residues. V lost 4 bases and J lost 10; bases outside the gene matches: 10.

The chain is built from TRBV28 and TRBJ2-1, with D perhaps matching TRBD1 (5 bases). The V end was cut by 8 bases, the J end by 8 bases, with 16 bases between. The germline V gene encodes CDR1 MDHEN and CDR2 SYDVKM. The CDR3 is 13 residues long. CDR3 bases: TGTGCCAGCTGGAATACATGGGGCGATGAGCAGTTCTTC. It yields the protein CASWNTWGDEQFF.

The chain links TRBV5-4 to TRBJ2-3; TRBD2 matches 7 bases. CDR1 is SGHNT and CDR2 is YYREEE in the germline V gene (reference sequence). V dropped 4 bases and J dropped 2; count of bases not matched to a gene: 4. This CDR3 region has 14 residues. The DNA for the CDR3 is TGTGCCAGCAGCACCGGGACTACCACAGATACGCAGTATTTT. Protein: CASSTGTTTDTQYF.

The CDR3 spells CASSHPGEADTQYF. Written as DNA, the CDR3 is TGTGCCAGCAGCCACCCGGGGGAGGCAGATACGCAGTATTTT. V gene TRBV4-2 combines with J gene TRBJ2-3; D is perhaps TRBD2 (6 bases). CDR3 length: 14 residues. In germline, CDR1 is LGHNA, CDR2 YNFKEQ. Trimming took 3 bases from V and 4 from J, leaving 11 bases between them.

This chain uses TRBV7-8 with TRBJ1-5, with a tentative D call TRBD1 (5 bases). Germline CDR1 SGHVS, CDR2 FQNEAQ. Trimming took off 2 bases at V and 5 bases at J, with 10 bases between the two ends. The CDR3 loop spans 14 amino acids. CDR3 sequence reads: CASSLIGVDQPQHF. The CDR3 bases are TGTGCCAGCAGCTTAATAGGGGTAGATCAGCCCCAGCATTTT. Based on the CDR3 plus reference TRBV7-8 and TRBJ1-5, the full variable domain is GAGVSQSPRYKVAKRGQDVALRCDPISGHVSLFWYQQALGQGPEFLTYFQNEAQLDKSGLPSDRFFAERPEGSVSTLKIQRTQQEDSAVYLCASSLIGVDQPQHFGDGTRLSIL.

CDR3 region: CASRPEWRGRDTGELFF. Written as DNA, the CDR3 is TGTGCCAGCAGGCCCGAATGGCGGGGCAGGGACACCGGGGAGCTGTTTTTT. The chain joins TRBV25-1 to TRBJ2-2; the D gene is possibly TRBD2 (6 bases). With 6 bases removed from V and 3 bases from J, the gap between germline ends came to 20 bases. CDR1 is MGHDK and CDR2 is SYGVNS in the germline V gene. CDR3 size: 17 residues.

The rearrangement links TRBV29-1 to TRBJ2-1, with 9 bases identical to TRBD1. This CDR3 is 13 amino acids long. CDR1 and CDR2 (germline): SQVTM, ANQGSEA. With V trimmed by 4 bases and J by 7 bases, 5 bases remained unmatched. Written as DNA, the CDR3 is TGCAGCGTTGTCCGACAGGGGGGGAATGAGCAGTTCTTC. Amino acids: CSVVRQGGNEQFF.

The rearrangement joins TRBV28 to TRBJ1-2, with TRBD1 matching 9 bases. Trimming cost V 2 bases and J 1 base; bases outside gene matches: 5. The CDR3 is 16 residues long. Germline values: CDR1 MDHEN, CDR2 SYDVKM. The CDR3 coding sequence is TGTGCCAGCAGTTTAGAGGCGGACAGGGGTAACTATGGCTACACCTTC. Its protein is CASSLEADRGNYGYTF.

This sequence joins TRBV5-4 and TRBJ2-5; TRBD2 matches 8 bases. With V trimmed by 4 bases and J by 4 bases, 9 bases remained unmatched. From germline, CDR1 is SGHNT and CDR2 YYREEE (reference sequence). The CDR3 totals 15 residues. This CDR3 reads CASSSRGGPTETQYF. For the CDR3, the DNA is TGTGCCAGCAGCAGCCGCGGGGGGCCGACAGAGACCCAGTACTTC.

This chain uses TRBV6-5 with TRBJ1-6, with 9 bases that match TRBD1. This CDR3 has 15 amino acids. The ends lost 5 bases at V and 4 bases at J; junction bases unmatched: 3. CDR1 and CDR2 from the germline V gene are MNHEY and SVGAGI. The CDR3 is CASSQGQGYNSPLHF. The CDR3 DNA sequence: TGTGCCAGCAGTCAGGGACAGGGTTATAATTCACCCCTCCACTTT.

The chain has TRBV9 and TRBJ1-1; possible D gene TRBD1, 5 bases. This CDR3 is built from 14 residues. Trimming stripped 2 bases from V and 1 base from J, with 9 bases between. Germline CDR1 reads SGDLS; CDR2 reads YYNGEE. CDR3 DNA sequence: TGTGCCAGCAGCGTGGTGGGGCCGAACACTGAAGCTTTCTTT. This gives the protein CASSVVGPNTEAFF.

The chain has TRBV18 and TRBJ1-5; D gene unclear. With 2 bases removed from V and 7 bases from J, the gap between germline ends came to 9 bases. CDR3 size: 13 residues. The germline gives CDR1 KGHSH, CDR2 LQKENI. The CDR3 region is CASSPSQAQPQHF. The CDR3 DNA reads TGTGCCAGCTCACCATCTCAAGCACAGCCCCAGCATTTT.

The chain combines TRBV6-6 with TRBJ2-7, with 13 bases matching TRBD2. CDR1 and CDR2 (germline): MNHNY, SVGAGI (reference sequence). Losses at the gene ends were 2 bases for V and 6 bases for J; bases not matched to a gene: 7. The length of the CDR3 is 16 residues. CDR3 in amino acids: CASSYALLAGGLEQYF. Here the CDR3 DNA reads TGTGCCAGCAGTTACGCTTTACTAGCGGGGGGGCTCGAGCAGTACTTC.

The gene calls are TRBV7-3 and TRBJ2-3; 12 bases agree with TRBD2. Germline-derived CDR1 and CDR2 are SGHTA and FQGTGA. Trimming cost V 6 bases and J 0 bases; bases outside gene matches: 10. This CDR3 spans 18 amino acids. The CDR3, as DNA: TGTGCCAGCAGTCAACGACTAGCGGGGGAGCCTAGCACAGATACGCAGTATTTT. Protein sequence: CASSQRLAGEPSTDTQYF.

This chain connects TRBV18 to TRBJ1-5; D perhaps matches TRBD1 (6 bases). The CDR3 has 17 residues. Germline V gives CDR1 KGHSH, CDR2 LQKENI. Deletions cut 4 bases from V and 4 bases from J, with 20 bases between. The CDR3 loop is CASSRSTSGTPNQPQHF. The CDR3 coding sequence is TGTGCCAGCTCACGGAGTACTTCGGGGACACCGAATCAGCCCCAGCATTTT.

The chain combines TRBV2 with TRBJ2-7; 10 bases agree with TRBD1. J gave up 2 bases and V 6 bases, and 4 bases lay outside the gene matches. The CDR3 is made up of 14 amino acids. Germline CDR1 is SNHLY and CDR2 is FYNNEI. The CDR3 sequence is CASRGQGGPYEQYF. In nucleotides, the CDR3 is TGTGCCAGCAGAGGACAGGGGGGACCCTACGAGCAGTACTTC.

V gene TRBV7-2 combines with J gene TRBJ2-4; no definite D call. V was cut by 2 bases and J by 0 bases, with 5 bases left in between. The length of the CDR3 is 14 residues. From germline, CDR1 is SGHTA and CDR2 FQGNSA. The DNA of the CDR3 is TGTGCCAGCAGCTTACCTATAGCCAAAAACATTCAGTACTTC. This gives the protein CASSLPIAKNIQYF.

J is TRBJ2-3 and V is TRBV9; TRBD2 matches at 10 bases. Germline V gene lookup returns CDR1 SGDLS and CDR2 YYNGEE. Losses at the gene ends were 3 bases for V and 2 bases for J; bases not matched to a gene: 6. The CDR3 runs to 16 residues. This CDR3 is CASSAVAGGLTDTQYF. The CDR3 DNA reads TGTGCCAGCAGCGCCGTAGCGGGGGGACTCACAGATACGCAGTATTTT.

The chain links TRBV27 to TRBJ1-2; no clear D. V lost 6 bases and J lost 3, with 14 bases in between. Germline V gives CDR1 MNHEY, CDR2 SMNVEV (reference sequence). There are 14 residues in the CDR3. Here the CDR3 reads CASSHLGAYYGYTF. CDR3 in DNA: TGTGCCAGCAGCCACCTGGGAGCCTACTATGGCTACACCTTC.

The chain combines TRBV7-3 with TRBJ2-2; 8 positions match TRBD2. Germline V gene sequence: CDR1 SGHTA, CDR2 FQGTGA. J lost 0 bases, V lost 4 bases, and 1 base had no gene match. The CDR3 length is 15 residues. The CDR3 nucleotides are TGTGCCAGCAGCTCGGGACTAGCGAACACCGGGGAGCTGTTTTTT. Its translation is CASSSGLANTGELFF.

V usage is TRBV18 and J usage is TRBJ2-1, with TRBD1 as a possible D gene (6 bases). Germline-derived CDR1 and CDR2 are KGHSH and LQKENI. Trimming cost V 4 bases and J 4 bases, with 11 bases left between them. This CDR3 contains 14 residues. In DNA, the CDR3 is TGTGCCAGCTCACAGGGGGACCGATACAATGAGCAGTTCTTC. Residues: CASSQGDRYNEQFF. The full variable domain, rest sourced from reference TRBV18 and TRBJ2-1, is NAGVMQNPRHLVRRRGQEARLRCSPMKGHSHVYWYRQLPEEGLKFMVYLQKENIIDESGMPKERFSAEFPKEGPSILRIQQVVRGDSAAYFCASSQGDRYNEQFFGPGTRLTVL.

This rearrangement joins TRBV6-5 to TRBJ2-7; 12 bases map to TRBD2. This CDR3 spans 14 amino acids. The ends lost 7 bases at V and 3 bases at J; junction bases unmatched: 4. Germline V lookup: CDR1 MNHEY, CDR2 SVGAGI. The CDR3 protein is CASKTSGGNYEQYF. Here the CDR3 DNA reads TGTGCCAGCAAAACTAGCGGGGGGAACTACGAGCAGTACTTC.

This clone was recorded a few times. CDR3 nucleotide sequence: TGTGCCAGCAGTGAACAGACCTATAATTCACCCCTCCACTTT. Translated, it gives CASSEQTYNSPLHF. This chain joins TRBV2 and TRBJ1-6; D unclear. The CDR3 covers 14 residues. V was pared by 2 bases and J by 2 bases, with 4 bases between. Germline assignment: CDR1 SNHLY and CDR2 FYNNEI. The full variable domain, with the rest looked up from reference TRBV2 and TRBJ1-6, is EPEVTQTPSHQVTQMGQEVILRCVPISNHLYFYWYRQILGQKVEFLVSFYNNEISEKSEIFDDQFSVERPDGSNFTLKIRSTKLEDSAMYFCASSEQTYNSPLHFGNGTRLTVT.